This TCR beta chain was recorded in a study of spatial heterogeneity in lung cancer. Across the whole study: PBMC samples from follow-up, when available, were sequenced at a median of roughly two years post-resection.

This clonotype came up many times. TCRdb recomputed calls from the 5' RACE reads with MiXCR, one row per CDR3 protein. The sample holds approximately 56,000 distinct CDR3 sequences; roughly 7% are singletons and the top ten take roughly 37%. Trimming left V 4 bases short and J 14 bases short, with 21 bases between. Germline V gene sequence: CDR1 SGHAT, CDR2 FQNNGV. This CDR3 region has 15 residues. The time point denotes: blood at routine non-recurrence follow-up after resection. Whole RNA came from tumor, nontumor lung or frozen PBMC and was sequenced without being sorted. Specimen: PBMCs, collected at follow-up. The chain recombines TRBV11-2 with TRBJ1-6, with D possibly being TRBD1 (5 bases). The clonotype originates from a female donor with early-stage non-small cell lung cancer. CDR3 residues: CASSSTGTPAMTLHF. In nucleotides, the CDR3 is TGTGCCAGCAGCTCGACCGGGACCCCGGCTATGACCCTCCACTTT.